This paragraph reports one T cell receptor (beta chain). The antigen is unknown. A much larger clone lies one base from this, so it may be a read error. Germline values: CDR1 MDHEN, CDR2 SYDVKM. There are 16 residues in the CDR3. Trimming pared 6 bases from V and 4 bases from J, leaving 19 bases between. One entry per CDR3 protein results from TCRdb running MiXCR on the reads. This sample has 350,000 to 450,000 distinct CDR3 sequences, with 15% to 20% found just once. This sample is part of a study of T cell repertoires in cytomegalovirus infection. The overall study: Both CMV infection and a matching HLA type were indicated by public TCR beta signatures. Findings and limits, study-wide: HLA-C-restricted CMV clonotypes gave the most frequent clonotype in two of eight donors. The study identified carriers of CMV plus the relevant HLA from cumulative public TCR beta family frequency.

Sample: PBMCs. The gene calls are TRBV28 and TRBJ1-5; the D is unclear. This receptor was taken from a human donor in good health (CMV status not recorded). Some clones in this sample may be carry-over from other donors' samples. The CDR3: CASSPTVDGPNQPQHF. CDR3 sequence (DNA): TGTGCCAGCAGCCCCACCGTCGACGGGCCTAATCAGCCCCAGCATTTT. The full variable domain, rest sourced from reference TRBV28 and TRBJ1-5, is DVKVTQSSRYLVKRTGEKVFLECVQDMDHENMFWYRQDPGLGLRLIYFSYDVKMKEKGDIPEGYSVSREKKERFSLILESASTNQTSMYLCASSPTVDGPNQPQHFGDGTRLSIL.